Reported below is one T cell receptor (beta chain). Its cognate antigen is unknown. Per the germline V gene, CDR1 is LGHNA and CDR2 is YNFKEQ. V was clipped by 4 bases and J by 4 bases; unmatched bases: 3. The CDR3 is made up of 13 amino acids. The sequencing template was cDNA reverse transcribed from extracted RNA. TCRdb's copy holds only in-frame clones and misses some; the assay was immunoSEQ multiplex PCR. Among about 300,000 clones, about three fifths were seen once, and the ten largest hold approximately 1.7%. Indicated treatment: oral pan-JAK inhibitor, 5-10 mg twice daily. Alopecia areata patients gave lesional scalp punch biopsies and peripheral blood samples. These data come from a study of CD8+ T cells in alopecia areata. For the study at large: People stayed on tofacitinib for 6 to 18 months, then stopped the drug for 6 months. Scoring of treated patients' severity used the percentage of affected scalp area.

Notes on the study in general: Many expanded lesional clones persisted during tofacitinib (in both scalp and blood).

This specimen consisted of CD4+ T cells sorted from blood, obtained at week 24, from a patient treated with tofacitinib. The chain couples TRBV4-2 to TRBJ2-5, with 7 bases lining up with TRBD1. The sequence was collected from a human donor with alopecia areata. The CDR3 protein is CASSPRTGETQYF. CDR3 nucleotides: TGTGCCAGCAGCCCCCGGACAGGAGAGACCCAGTACTTC.